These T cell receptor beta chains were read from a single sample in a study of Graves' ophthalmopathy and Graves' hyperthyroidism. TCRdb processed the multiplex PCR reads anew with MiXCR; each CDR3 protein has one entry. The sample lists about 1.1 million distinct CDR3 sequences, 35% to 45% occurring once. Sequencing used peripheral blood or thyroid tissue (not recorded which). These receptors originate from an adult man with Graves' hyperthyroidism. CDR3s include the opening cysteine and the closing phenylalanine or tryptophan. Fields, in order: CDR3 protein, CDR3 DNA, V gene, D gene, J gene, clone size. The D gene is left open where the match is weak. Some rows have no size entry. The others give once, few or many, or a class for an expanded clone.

CASSLLATAFDEQYF,TGTGCCAGCAGTTTATTGGCTACGGCTTTTGACGAGCAGTACTTC,TRBV28,NA,TRBJ2-7,NA
CTSSSGSSMNTEAFF,TGTACCAGCAGCAGTGGGAGTAGCATGAACACTGAAGCTTTCTTT,TRBV7-2,NA,TRBJ1-1,NA
CASSLTPLTGTGGATQYF,TGCGCCAGCAGCTTGACTCCCTTAACCGGGACAGGGGGCGCGACCCAGTACTTC,TRBV5-1,TRBD1,TRBJ2-5,NA
CASTSPWGRLGEQYF,TGTGCCAGCACCTCGCCCTGGGGCAGGTTGGGCGAGCAGTACTTC,TRBV7-2,NA,TRBJ2-7,many
CASSSATSAHFEQYF,TGTGCCAGCAGCTCAGCGACTAGCGCCCACTTCGAGCAGTACTTC,TRBV7-8,TRBD2,TRBJ2-7,NA
CASMYSRNQPQHF,TGTGCCAGCATGTACAGCCGCAATCAGCCCCAGCATTTT,TRBV12-3/TRBV12-4,NA,TRBJ1-5,many
CASSLLGTGGNSPLHF,TGTGCCAGCAGCTTACTGGGGACAGGGGGTAATTCACCCCTCCACTTT,TRBV7-6,TRBD1,TRBJ1-6,NA
CASSYNIRGGPSSTDTQYF,TGTGCCAGCAGTTACAACATTCGGGGCGGGCCGTCTAGCACAGATACGCAGTATTTT,TRBV9,NA,TRBJ2-3,few
CASSLGDRAQPQHF,TGTGCCAGCAGCTTAGGGGACAGGGCACAGCCCCAGCATTTT,TRBV7-6,TRBD1,TRBJ1-5,many
CASSPEVLVRGETQYF,TGTGCCAGCAGCCCCGAGGTGTTGGTCAGGGGAGAGACCCAGTACTTC,TRBV7-6,NA,TRBJ2-5,many
CASSPRRGGKLAGELFF,TGTGCCAGCAGTCCTAGGCGGGGGGGCAAGTTAGCCGGGGAGCTGTTTTTT,TRBV27,TRBD2,TRBJ2-2,NA
CASMGYSGANVLTF,TGTGCCAGCATGGGGTACTCTGGGGCCAACGTCCTGACTTTC,TRBV28,NA,TRBJ2-6,few
CASSYRDRLRGEQYF,TGTGCCAGCAGTTACCGGGACAGACTACGGGGCGAGCAGTACTTC,TRBV12-3/TRBV12-4,TRBD1,TRBJ2-7,few
CAGSPRTGGNQPQHF,TGTGCCGGCAGCCCAAGGACAGGGGGCAATCAGCCCCAGCATTTT,TRBV27,TRBD1,TRBJ1-5,once
CSVHIGQETQHF,TGCAGCGTTCACATTGGACAAGAGACCCAGCATTTT,TRBV29-1,NA,TRBJ1-5,NA